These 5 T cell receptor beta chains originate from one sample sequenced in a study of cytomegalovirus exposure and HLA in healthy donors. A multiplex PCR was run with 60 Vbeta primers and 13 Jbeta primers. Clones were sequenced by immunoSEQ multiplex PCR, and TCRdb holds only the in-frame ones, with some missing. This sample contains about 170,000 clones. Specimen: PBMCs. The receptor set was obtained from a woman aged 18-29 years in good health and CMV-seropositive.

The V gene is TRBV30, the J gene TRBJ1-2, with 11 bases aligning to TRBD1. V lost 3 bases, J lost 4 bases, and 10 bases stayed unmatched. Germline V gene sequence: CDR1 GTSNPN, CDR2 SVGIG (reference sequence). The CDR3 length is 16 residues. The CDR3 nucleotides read TGTGCCTGGAGCCCGGGACAGGGGGTATTGAGCTATGGCTACACCTTC. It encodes CAWSPGQGVLSYGYTF.

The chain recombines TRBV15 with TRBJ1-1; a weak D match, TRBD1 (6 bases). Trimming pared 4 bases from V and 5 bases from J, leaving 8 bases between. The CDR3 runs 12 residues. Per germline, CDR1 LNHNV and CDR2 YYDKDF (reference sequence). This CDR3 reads CATSTRGTEAFF. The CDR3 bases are TGTGCCACCAGCACCAGGGGAACTGAAGCTTTCTTT. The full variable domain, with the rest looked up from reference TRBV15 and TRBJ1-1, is DAMVIQNPRYQVTQFGKPVTLSCSQTLNHNVMYWYQQKSSQAPKLLFHYYDKDFNNEADTPDNFQSRRPNTSFCFLDIRSPGLGDTAMYLCATSTRGTEAFFGQGTRLTVV.

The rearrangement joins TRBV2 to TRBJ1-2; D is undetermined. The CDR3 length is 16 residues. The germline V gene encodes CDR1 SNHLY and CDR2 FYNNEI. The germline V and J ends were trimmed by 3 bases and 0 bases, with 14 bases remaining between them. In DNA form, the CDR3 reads TGTGCCAGCAGTGACGCGTATTTGGAGTCTAACTATGGCTACACCTTC. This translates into CASSDAYLESNYGYTF. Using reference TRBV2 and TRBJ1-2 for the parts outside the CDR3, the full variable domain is EPEVTQTPSHQVTQMGQEVILRCVPISNHLYFYWYRQILGQKVEFLVSFYNNEISEKSEIFDDQFSVERPDGSNFTLKIRSTKLEDSAMYFCASSDAYLESNYGYTFGSGTRLTVV.

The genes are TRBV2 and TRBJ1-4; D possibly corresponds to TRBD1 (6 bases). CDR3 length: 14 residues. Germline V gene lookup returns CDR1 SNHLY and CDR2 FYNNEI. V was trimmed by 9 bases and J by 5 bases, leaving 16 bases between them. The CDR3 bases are TGTGCCAGACAGGGAATGTTAGGAAATGAAAAACTGTTTTTT. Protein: CARQGMLGNEKLFF.

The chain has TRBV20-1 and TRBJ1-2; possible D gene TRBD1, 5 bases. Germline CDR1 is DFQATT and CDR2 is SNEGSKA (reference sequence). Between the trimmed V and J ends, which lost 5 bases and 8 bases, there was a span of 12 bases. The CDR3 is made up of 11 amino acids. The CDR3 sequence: CSARAGRGYTF. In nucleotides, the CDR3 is TGCAGTGCTCGTGCGGGGCGCGGCTACACCTTC.